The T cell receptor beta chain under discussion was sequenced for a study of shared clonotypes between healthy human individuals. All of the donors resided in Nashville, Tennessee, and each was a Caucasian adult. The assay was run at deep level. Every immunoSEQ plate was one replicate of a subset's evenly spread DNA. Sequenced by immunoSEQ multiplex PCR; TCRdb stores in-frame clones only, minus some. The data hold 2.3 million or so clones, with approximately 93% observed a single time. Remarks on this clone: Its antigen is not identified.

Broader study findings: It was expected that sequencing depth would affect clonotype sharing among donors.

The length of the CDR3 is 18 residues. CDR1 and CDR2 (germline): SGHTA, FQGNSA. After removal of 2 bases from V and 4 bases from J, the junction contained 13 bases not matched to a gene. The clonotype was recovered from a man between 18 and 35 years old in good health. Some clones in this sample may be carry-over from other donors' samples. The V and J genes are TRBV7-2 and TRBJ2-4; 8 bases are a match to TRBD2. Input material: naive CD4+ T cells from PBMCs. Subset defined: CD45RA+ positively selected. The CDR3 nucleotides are TGTGCCAGCAGCTTATTCGGGAGGGCCCAAGCGGGGAAAAACATTCAGTACTTC. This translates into CASSLFGRAQAGKNIQYF.